The 9 T cell receptor beta chains below were found in one sample sequenced in a study of identical twins. One entry per CDR3 protein, called by TCRdb with MiXCR from the 5' RACE reads. This table holds about 530,000 distinct CDR3 sequences, approximately 20% found once. These data were likewise used in another study, on yellow fever vaccine responses in identical twins.

Sequencing was performed on CD4+ T cells sorted from blood. These receptors originate from a woman aged 18-30 years in good health.

The table lists this clonotype with a count of one. V gene TRBV18 combines with J gene TRBJ2-1; TRBD2 aligns across 8 bases. Per germline, CDR1 KGHSH and CDR2 LQKENI. The CDR3 sequence is 13 residues long. The V segment lost 2 bases and the J segment 9 bases; nucleotides outside the gene matches: 3. Here the CDR3 DNA reads TGTGCCAGCTCACCATCGGGGGGGGGTGAGCAGTTCTTC. It is translated as CASSPSGGGEQFF.

The V call is TRBV18, the J call TRBJ2-1; no firm D call. The CDR3 has 15 amino acids. Germline-derived CDR1 and CDR2 are KGHSH and LQKENI. Trimming shortened V by 0 bases and J by 2 bases, and 8 bases separated the two germline ends. CDR3 nucleotides: TGTGCCAGCTCACCACCTCTCAGCGCCTACAATGAGCAGTTCTTC. Its protein product is CASSPPLSAYNEQFF.

V and J are TRBV15 and TRBJ2-2; TRBD1 is a possible D gene (6 bases). V gave up 1 base and J gave up 2 bases, with 14 bases separating them. The germline V gene encodes CDR1 LNHNV and CDR2 YYDKDF (reference sequence). This CDR3 spans 17 amino acids. The CDR3 DNA reads as TGTGCCACCAGCAGAGCCAGGGGTAGAGGCAACACCGGGGAGCTGTTTTTT. Its protein product is CATSRARGRGNTGELFF.

This clonotype turned up a few times. The chain has TRBV20-1 and TRBJ2-7; the match to TRBD2 covers 10 bases. CDR1 and CDR2 (germline): DFQATT, SNEGSKA (reference sequence). Trimming cost V 5 bases and J 5 bases; bases outside gene matches: 9. The CDR3 length is 14 residues. CDR3 nucleotide sequence: TGCAGTGCTGGCCCTAGCGGGAGTTGGAACGAGCAGTACTTC. Translating gives CSAGPSGSWNEQYF.

CDR3 sequence: CATSGVADTQYF. In nucleotides, the CDR3 is TGTGCCACCTCCGGGGTGGCGGATACGCAGTATTTT. The gene calls are TRBV2 and TRBJ2-3; TRBD2 is a possible D gene (5 bases). Germline V lookup: CDR1 SNHLY, CDR2 FYNNEI. The CDR3 contains 12 residues. V was trimmed by 10 bases and J by 6 bases, leaving 14 bases between them.

This clonotype was counted at least ten times. V usage is TRBV5-1 and J usage is TRBJ1-3; possibly TRBD1 for D (6 bases). Trimming cost V 0 bases and J 0 bases, with 7 bases left between them. This CDR3 is built from 15 residues. Per the germline V gene, CDR1 is SGHRS and CDR2 is YFSETQ. The CDR3 DNA sequence: TGCGCCAGCAGCTTGGGGACAGTCTCTGGAAACACCATATATTTT. Its protein is CASSLGTVSGNTIYF.

V is TRBV28 and J is TRBJ2-5; possible D gene TRBD2, 6 bases. The CDR3 loop spans 16 amino acids. Deletions cut 3 bases from V and 1 base from J, with 15 bases between. CDR1 and CDR2 (germline): MDHEN, SYDVKM. CDR3 region: CASSFRRGQLQETQYF. CDR3 in DNA: TGTGCCAGCAGTTTTAGGCGGGGTCAGCTCCAAGAGACCCAGTACTTC.

This clonotype has more than one count but fewer than ten. V gene TRBV5-1 combines with J gene TRBJ2-3, with D possibly being TRBD1 (5 bases). V lost 3 bases, J lost 3 bases, and 8 bases lay in between. This CDR3 comprises 13 residues. The germline V gene has CDR1 SGHRS and CDR2 YFSETQ. The chain's CDR3 is CASSYRQTDTQYF. CDR3 coding DNA: TGCGCCAGCAGCTACAGACAGACAGATACGCAGTATTTT.

This chain joins TRBV25-1 and TRBJ1-2; D unclear. Between the trimmed V and J ends, which lost 5 bases and 8 bases, there was a span of 12 bases. CDR3 length: 12 residues. CDR1 is MGHDK and CDR2 is SYGVNS in the germline V gene. As DNA, the CDR3 is TGTGCCAGCAGTCCATTAGGAGGCGGCTACACCTTC. Translation gives CASSPLGGGYTF.